This T cell receptor beta chain comes out of a study of T cells expressing NK-cell markers. Background on the study: Among eight sequenced donors, seven carried HCMV seropositivity while one was seronegative. The study, taken as a whole, reports: Dominant NKG2C+ clonotype frequencies of 1.0-7.0% of CD8+ T cells were measured in over 5 donors.

Beta-chain TCR cDNA was generated via 5'RACE template switching with UMIs. TCRdb re-called the 5' RACE reads, yielding one record per CDR3 amino acid sequence without DNA. This table holds about 400,000 distinct CDR3 sequences. There are 17 residues in the CDR3. Germline values: CDR1 DFQATT, CDR2 SNEGSKA (reference sequence). For this clonotype: The antigen is not known.

J is TRBJ2-5 and V is TRBV20-1; TCRdb picks TRBD2, but there is no DNA to check that call. The TCR was taken from a woman aged 50 to 60 in good health. Sequencing input: blood T cells: a sorted CD56 or NKG2C T cell subset, CD4+ or CD8+ T cells, or bulk PBMC T cells (not recorded which). Here the CDR3 reads CSADQINGGLYQETQYF.